These 26 T cell receptor beta chains were sequenced from one sample in a study of blood T cell repertoires in COVID-19. The method was immunoSEQ multiplex PCR; TCRdb's version includes in-frame clones alone and lacks a portion of them. The repertoire holds some 260,000 clones, with about 85% as singletons. Specimen: PBMCs or T cells enriched from blood (not recorded which). These receptors all come from a woman aged 25 to 39 with acute COVID-19.

This chain links TRBV25-1 with TRBJ1-6; D unclear. Trimming took 1 base from V and 3 from J, leaving 4 bases between them. This CDR3 contains 14 residues. CDR1 is MGHDK and CDR2 is SYGVNS in the germline V gene. The CDR3 sequence is CASSESLYNSPLHF. The CDR3 nucleotides read TGTGCCAGCAGTGAATCCCTCTATAATTCACCCCTCCACTTT.

This chain connects TRBV6-5 to TRBJ1-4, with 7 nucleotides matching TRBD1. V shed 8 bases and J 5 bases; nucleotides not matched to a gene: 5. Germline V gene data show CDR1 as MNHEY and CDR2 as SVGAGI. The CDR3 has 13 residues. The CDR3 DNA sequence: TGTGCCAGCGCGGGACAGAGGAATGAAAAACTGTTTTTT. Translating gives CASAGQRNEKLFF.

The chain has TRBV5-8 and TRBJ1-4; 7 bases agree with TRBD1. V lost 0 bases and J lost 7; bases outside the gene matches: 3. The CDR3 extends over 14 amino acids. The V gene's germline CDR1 is SGHTS and CDR2 YDEGEE. The CDR3 DNA sequence: TGTGCCAGCAGCTTGGTGAGGGACAGTGAAAAACTGTTTTTT. It specifies CASSLVRDSEKLFF. The variable domain in full, completed from reference TRBV5-8 and TRBJ1-4, reads EAGVTQSPTHLIKTRGQQATLRCSPISGHTSVYWYQQALGLGLQFLLWYDEGEERNRGNFPPRFSGRQFPNYSSELNVNALELEDSALYLCASSLVRDSEKLFFGSGTQLSVL.

V and J are TRBV27 and TRBJ1-2; 8 bases match TRBD1. From germline, CDR1 is MNHEY and CDR2 SMNVEV (reference sequence). This CDR3 is built from 14 residues. J was trimmed by 1 base and V by 4 bases; bases with no gene match: 2. CDR3 DNA sequence: TGTGCCAGCAGTTCGGGACAGGTTAACTATGGCTACACCTTC. Translation: CASSSGQVNYGYTF.

Ten or more counts support this clone. The CDR3 protein is CASSYHRRQVSYEQYF. The DNA of the CDR3 is TGTGCCAGCAGTTATCATAGGCGACAGGTCTCCTACGAGCAGTACTTC. This rearrangement joins TRBV6-5 to TRBJ2-7, with D possibly TRBD1 on 6 matching bases. Trimming removed 3 bases at V and 0 bases at J, with 15 bases between. CDR3 size: 16 residues. Germline V gene data show CDR1 as MNHEY and CDR2 as SVGAGI.

This clone showed up just a few times. The V and J genes are TRBV10-2 and TRBJ2-3, with D possibly TRBD2 on 6 matching bases. The CDR3 consists of 13 residues. Germline V gene sequence: CDR1 WSHSY, CDR2 SAAADI. Trimming pared 6 bases from V and 3 bases from J, leaving 10 bases between. The CDR3 DNA reads as TGCGCCAGCAGGCGTCTAGCGACAGATACGCAGTATTTT. As protein: CASRRLATDTQYF.

The J gene is TRBJ2-3, the V gene TRBV10-1, with D possibly being TRBD2 (5 bases). Germline lookup yields CDR1 WNHNN and CDR2 SYGVQD (reference sequence). The CDR3 loop spans 17 amino acids. V was cut by 4 bases and J by 2 bases, with 19 bases left in between. The CDR3 sequence is CASSGRRGLENTDTQYF. The DNA of the CDR3 is TGCGCCAGCAGTGGTCGTCGGGGTTTGGAGAACACAGATACGCAGTATTTT.

The V and J genes are TRBV6-1 and TRBJ1-6; 7 bases line up with TRBD1. This CDR3 is built from 13 residues. V lost 3 bases, J lost 10 bases, and 3 bases stayed unmatched. Germline lookup yields CDR1 MNHNS and CDR2 SASEGT. CDR3 region: CASSDNRGSPLHF. For the CDR3, the DNA is TGTGCCAGCAGTGACAACAGGGGATCACCCCTCCACTTT.

This chain connects TRBV2 to TRBJ2-1; perhaps TRBD2 as D (6 bases). CDR3 length equals 15 residues. V lost 7 bases, J lost 6 bases, and 19 bases lay in between. In germline, CDR1 is SNHLY, CDR2 FYNNEI. The CDR3 protein is CASTGFGLLSNEQFF. Written as DNA, the CDR3 is TGTGCCAGCACCGGATTCGGACTACTAAGCAATGAGCAGTTCTTC.

This chain joins TRBV5-3 and TRBJ2-7, with D hard to call. TRBV5-3 is labeled an ORF, and its function is uncertain. The CDR3 consists of 12 residues. V was trimmed by 6 bases and J by 3 bases, leaving 10 bases between them. In DNA, the CDR3 is TGTGCCAGAAACTGCGTCGGCTACGAGCAGTACTTC. It is translated as CARNCVGYEQYF.

The chain recombines TRBV30 with TRBJ2-6; D call uncertain. The CDR3 length is 13 residues. Germline loops: CDR1 GTSNPN, CDR2 SVGIG (reference sequence). V shed 4 bases and J shed 0 bases, with 4 bases lying between them. The CDR3 is CAWTNSGANVLTF. The CDR3 DNA is TGTGCCTGGACCAACTCTGGGGCCAACGTCCTGACTTTC.

This clone showed up just once. The chain links TRBV7-9 to TRBJ2-1; D unclear. CDR3 length: 12 amino acids. Germline CDR1 and CDR2: SEHNR and FQNEAQ (reference sequence). V was trimmed by 5 bases and J by 8 bases, leaving 10 bases between them. CDR3 coding DNA: TGTGCCAGCAGCCCCGGCCTAGATGAGCAGTTCTTC. The encoded protein is CASSPGLDEQFF. Complete variable domain (other parts from reference TRBV7-9 and TRBJ2-1): DTGVSQNPRHKITKRGQNVTFRCDPISEHNRLYWYRQTLGQGPEFLTYFQNEAQLEKSRLLSDRFSAERPKGSFSTLEIQRTEQGDSAMYLCASSPGLDEQFFGPGTRLTVL.

A few counts support this clone. V usage is TRBV6-5 and J usage is TRBJ1-2; 11 nucleotides align to TRBD1. CDR3 length equals 14 residues. V lost 4 bases, J lost 6 bases, and 4 bases stayed unmatched. CDR1 is MNHEY and CDR2 is SVGAGI in the germline V gene. Here the CDR3 DNA reads TGTGCCAGCAGTTTTGGACAGGGGGCGCATGGCTACACCTTC. Translating it yields CASSFGQGAHGYTF.

The chain combines TRBV28 with TRBJ1-3, with D possibly matching TRBD1 (6 bases). Trimming took 3 bases from V and 1 from J, leaving 13 bases between them. The CDR3 extends over 16 amino acids. Per the germline V gene, CDR1 is MDHEN and CDR2 is SYDVKM. The CDR3 loop is CASSLFFRGSGNTIYF. The CDR3 nucleotides are TGTGCCAGCAGTTTGTTTTTCAGGGGATCTGGAAACACCATATATTTT.

The rearrangement links TRBV4-1 to TRBJ2-7, with 8 bases matching TRBD2. Per germline, CDR1 MGHRA and CDR2 YSYEKL. After removal of 0 bases from V and 2 bases from J, the junction contained 9 bases not matched to a gene. The CDR3 has 17 residues. The CDR3 region has the DNA TGCGCCAGCAGCCAAGAGGCTAGCGGGCCGGGAGCCTACGAGCAGTACTTC. Its translation is CASSQEASGPGAYEQYF.

The J gene is TRBJ2-2, the V gene TRBV7-3; 10 positions match TRBD2. Trimming removed 5 bases from V and 1 base from J; junction bases left unmatched: 7. This CDR3 has 17 residues. CDR1 is SGHTA and CDR2 is FQGTGA in the germline V gene. CDR3 sequence reads: CASSQTPSGGNTGELFF. CDR3 nucleotide sequence: TGTGCCAGCAGCCAAACTCCTAGCGGGGGGAACACCGGGGAGCTGTTTTTT.

J is TRBJ2-1 and V is TRBV7-2; a possible D gene is TRBD1 (6 bases). V lost 4 bases, J lost 7 bases, and 17 bases lay in between. This CDR3 comprises 15 residues. The germline CDR1 and CDR2 sequences are SGHTA and FQGNSA. DNA for the CDR3: TGTGCCAGCAGCTCCCAAGGGGGTCCCTGGAATGAGCAGTTCTTC. Protein sequence: CASSSQGGPWNEQFF.

The J gene is TRBJ2-7, the V gene TRBV2; TRBD1 matches at 8 bases. CDR1 SNHLY and CDR2 FYNNEI come from the germline V gene. The CDR3 loop spans 12 amino acids. V lost 6 bases, J lost 2 bases, and 0 bases stayed unmatched. The CDR3 loop is CASRGQAYEQYF. The CDR3 DNA reads as TGTGCCAGCAGGGGACAGGCCTACGAGCAGTACTTC.

CDR3 nucleotides: TGCGCCAGCAGCCAGCGCCAGGGGGCTAATGAAAAACTGTTTTTT. Translation gives CASSQRQGANEKLFF. The chain joins TRBV4-3 to TRBJ1-4, with 7 bases aligning to TRBD1. With V trimmed by 3 bases and J by 3 bases, 4 bases remained unmatched. The V gene's germline CDR1 is LGHNA and CDR2 YSLEER. The CDR3 has 15 amino acids.

The V call is TRBV2, the J call TRBJ1-3; a possible D gene is TRBD1 (6 bases). Trimming removed 3 bases from V and 0 bases from J, with 9 bases in between. This CDR3 is built from 15 residues. Germline CDR1 reads SNHLY; CDR2 reads FYNNEI. CDR3: CASSEEGGSGNTIYF. CDR3 sequence (DNA): TGTGCCAGCAGTGAGGAAGGGGGCTCTGGAAACACCATATATTTT.

The chain carries TRBV2 and TRBJ2-3, with TRBD2 identical over 7 bases. The trim removed 2 bases at V and 3 bases at J, leaving 5 bases unmatched. Per the germline V gene, CDR1 is SNHLY and CDR2 is FYNNEI. The length of the CDR3 is 15 residues. The CDR3 region is CASSERASGTDTQYF. CDR3 nucleotide sequence: TGTGCCAGCAGTGAAAGGGCTAGCGGAACAGATACGCAGTATTTT.

CDR3 nucleotides: TGTGCCACCACCGCAGGGAAAGGGAATCAGCCCCAGCATTTT. It encodes CATTAGKGNQPQHF. The rearrangement joins TRBV24-1 to TRBJ1-5; tentative D call: TRBD1 (5 bases). The CDR3 has 14 amino acids. CDR1 KGHDR and CDR2 SFDVKD come from the germline V gene. The V gene lost 8 bases and the J gene lost 4 bases, with 14 bases spanning the gap.

This chain connects TRBV28 to TRBJ1-5; 7 positions agree with TRBD1. The V and J ends lost 2 bases and 6 bases, in that order; junction bases with no gene match: 7. CDR3 length equals 15 residues. The germline CDR1 and CDR2 sequences are MDHEN and SYDVKM. CDR3 region: CASSLIGGGTQPQHF. The CDR3 coding sequence is TGTGCCAGCAGTTTAATCGGAGGGGGCACTCAGCCCCAGCATTTT.

This sequence joins TRBV19 and TRBJ2-2, with 7 bases aligning to TRBD1. CDR1 is LNHDA, CDR2 SQIVND, per germline (reference sequence). The CDR3 is 19 amino acids. V gave up 5 bases and J gave up 2 bases; unmatched junction bases: 17. CDR3 amino acids: CASSVPGQNIWINTGELFF. CDR3 coding DNA: TGTGCCAGTAGTGTCCCGGGACAGAACATCTGGATCAACACCGGGGAGCTGTTTTTT.

This chain uses TRBV2 with TRBJ2-7, with a possible D match to TRBD1 (6 bases). The germline V gene encodes CDR1 SNHLY and CDR2 FYNNEI. The CDR3 has 16 residues. V lost 2 bases and J lost 1, with 15 bases in between. The CDR3 sequence is CASSERWGRASYEQYF. For the CDR3, the DNA is TGTGCCAGCAGTGAACGCTGGGGGCGGGCGTCCTACGAGCAGTACTTC.

The gene calls are TRBV11-2 and TRBJ2-2; D might be TRBD2 (5 bases). CDR3 size: 15 residues. Germline CDR1 is SGHAT and CDR2 is FQNNGV. Trimming took off 6 bases at V and 2 bases at J, with 13 bases between the two ends. The CDR3 here is CASRAGNRNTGELFF. DNA of the CDR3: TGTGCCAGCAGAGCCGGGAATCGAAACACCGGGGAGCTGTTTTTT.